Listed below are T cell receptor beta chains from one sample, sequenced in a study of regulatory T cells in long-lasting Graves disease. TCRdb recomputed calls from the multiplex PCR reads with MiXCR, one row per CDR3 protein. Among hundreds of thousands of distinct CDR3 sequences listed, around 21% were seen once. The source material was peripheral blood mononuclear cells (PBMCs), sampled when the disease was refractory, from a patient treated with antithyroid drugs. Receptor source: a female donor with Graves disease. The CDR3 runs from the conserved cysteine through the conserved F or W. Fields, in order: V gene, CDR3 length, J gene, clone size, D gene, CDR3 DNA, CDR3 protein. D genes are given only for firm matches. Expanded clones get a size class; other rows say once, few or many, or leave the size out.

V gene: TRBV15
CDR3 length: 14
J gene: TRBJ2-7
clone size: -
D gene: -
CDR3 DNA: TGTGCCACCAGCAGAGATCAAAAAACCTACGAGCAGTACTTC
CDR3 protein: CATSRDQKTYEQYF

V gene: TRBV10-3
CDR3 length: 12
J gene: TRBJ1-2
clone size: few
D gene: -
CDR3 DNA: TGTGCCAGCGAAGGGATCGACTATGGCTACACCTTC
CDR3 protein: CASEGIDYGYTF

V gene: TRBV6-1
CDR3 length: 12
J gene: TRBJ1-1
clone size: few
D gene: -
CDR3 DNA: TGTGCCACCGTAATAGGGGGCACTGAAGCTTTCTTT
CDR3 protein: CATVIGGTEAFF

V gene: TRBV7-2
CDR3 length: 14
J gene: TRBJ1-1
clone size: many
D gene: -
CDR3 DNA: TGTGCCAGCAGCTTAGGCCCAGGGAACACTGAAGCTTTCTTT
CDR3 protein: CASSLGPGNTEAFF

V gene: TRBV6-4
CDR3 length: 13
J gene: TRBJ2-7
clone size: many
D gene: -
CDR3 DNA: TGTGCCAGCAGGCCGACAAGCTCCTACGAGCAGTACTTC
CDR3 protein: CASRPTSSYEQYF

V gene: TRBV30
CDR3 length: 12
J gene: TRBJ2-5
clone size: -
D gene: -
CDR3 DNA: TGTGCCTGGAGTGTACGCGAGGGCAGGTTATACTTC
CDR3 protein: CAWSVREGRLYF

V gene: TRBV25-1
CDR3 length: 13
J gene: TRBJ2-7
clone size: once
D gene: -
CDR3 DNA: TGTGCCAGCAGCACGGGACTTCATTACGAGCAGTACTTC
CDR3 protein: CASSTGLHYEQYF

V gene: TRBV20-1
CDR3 length: 14
J gene: TRBJ2-7
clone size: few
D gene: TRBD1
CDR3 DNA: TGCAGTGCTGTAGGACAGGGGTTCCGATACGAGCAGTACTTC
CDR3 protein: CSAVGQGFRYEQYF

V gene: TRBV18
CDR3 length: 13
J gene: TRBJ1-1
clone size: many
D gene: -
CDR3 DNA: TGTGCCAGCTCAGCCGGGACGGACACTGAAGCTTTCTTT
CDR3 protein: CASSAGTDTEAFF

V gene: TRBV5-1
CDR3 length: 16
J gene: TRBJ2-1
clone size: -
D gene: TRBD1
CDR3 DNA: TGCGCCAGCAGCTTGGCCGGGGGACAGGGAAACAATGAGCAGTTCTTC
CDR3 protein: CASSLAGGQGNNEQFF

V gene: TRBV12-3/TRBV12-4
CDR3 length: 16
J gene: TRBJ2-1
clone size: -
D gene: -
CDR3 DNA: TGTGCCAGCAGTTTAGTGGTTGGGCCTAATATAGATGAGCAGTTCTTC
CDR3 protein: CASSLVVGPNIDEQFF